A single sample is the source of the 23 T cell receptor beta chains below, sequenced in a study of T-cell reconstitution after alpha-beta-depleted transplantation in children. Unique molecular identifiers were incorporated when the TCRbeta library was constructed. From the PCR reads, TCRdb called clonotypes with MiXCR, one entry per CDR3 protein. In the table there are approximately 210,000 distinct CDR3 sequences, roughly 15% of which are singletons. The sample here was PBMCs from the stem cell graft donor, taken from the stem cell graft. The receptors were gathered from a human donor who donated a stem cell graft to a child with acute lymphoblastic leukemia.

Here the CDR3 reads CAWTGALTDTQYF. The CDR3 DNA follows: TGTGCCTGGACGGGAGCCCTCACAGATACGCAGTATTTT. The V and J genes are TRBV30 and TRBJ2-3; weak D call: TRBD2 (6 bases). Germline V lookup: CDR1 GTSNPN, CDR2 SVGIG (reference sequence). CDR3 length equals 13 residues. Trimming removed 4 bases from V and 2 bases from J, with 10 bases in between.

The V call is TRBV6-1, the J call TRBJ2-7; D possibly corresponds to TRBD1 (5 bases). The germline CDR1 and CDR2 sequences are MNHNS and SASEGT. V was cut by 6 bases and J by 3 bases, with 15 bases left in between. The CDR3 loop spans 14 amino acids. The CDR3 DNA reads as TGTGCCAGCAGCCAGGATGGGGCGCGCTACGAGCAGTACTTC. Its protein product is CASSQDGARYEQYF.

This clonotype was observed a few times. CDR3 sequence reads: CSATRGGAGTEAFF. CDR3 nucleotides: TGCAGTGCTACCAGAGGGGGCGCGGGCACTGAAGCTTTCTTT. The chain is built from TRBV20-1 and TRBJ1-1; 7 nucleotides line up with TRBD1. V lost 4 bases, J lost 4 bases, and 9 bases stayed unmatched. The CDR3 is 14 amino acids. Per the germline V gene, CDR1 is DFQATT and CDR2 is SNEGSKA (reference sequence).

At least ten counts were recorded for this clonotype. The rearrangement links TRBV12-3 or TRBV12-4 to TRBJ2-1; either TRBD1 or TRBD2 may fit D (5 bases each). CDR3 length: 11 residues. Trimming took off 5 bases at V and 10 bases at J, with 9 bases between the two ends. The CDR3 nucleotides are TGTGCCAGCAGTCCGGGGCGAGAGCAGTTCTTC. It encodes CASSPGREQFF.

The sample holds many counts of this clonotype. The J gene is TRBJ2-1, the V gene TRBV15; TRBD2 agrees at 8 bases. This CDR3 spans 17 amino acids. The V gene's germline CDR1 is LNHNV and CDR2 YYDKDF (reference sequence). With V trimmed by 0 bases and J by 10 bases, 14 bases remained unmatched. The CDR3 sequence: CATSRDRYQLAGREQFF. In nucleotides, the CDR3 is TGTGCCACCAGCAGAGATAGGTACCAGCTAGCGGGTCGGGAGCAGTTCTTC.

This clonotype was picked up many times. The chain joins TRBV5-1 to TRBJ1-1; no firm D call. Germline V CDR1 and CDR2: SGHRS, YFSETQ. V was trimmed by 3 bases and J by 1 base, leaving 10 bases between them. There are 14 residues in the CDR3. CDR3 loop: CASSSRTRNTEAFF. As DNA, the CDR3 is TGCGCCAGCAGCTCCAGAACCCGGAACACTGAAGCTTTCTTT. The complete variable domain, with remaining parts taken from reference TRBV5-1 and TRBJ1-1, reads KAGVTQTPRYLIKTRGQQVTLSCSPISGHRSVSWYQQTPGQGLQFLFEYFSETQRNKGNFPGRFSGRQFSNSRSEMNVSTLELGDSALYLCASSSRTRNTEAFFGQGTRLTVV.

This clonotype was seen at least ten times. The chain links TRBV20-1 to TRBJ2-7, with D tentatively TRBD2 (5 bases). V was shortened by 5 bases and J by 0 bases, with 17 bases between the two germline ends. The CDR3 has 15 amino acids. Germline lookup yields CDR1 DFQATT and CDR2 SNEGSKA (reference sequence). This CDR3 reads CSAGKRLEVSYEQYF. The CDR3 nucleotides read TGCAGTGCTGGAAAGCGGCTAGAGGTCTCCTACGAGCAGTACTTC.

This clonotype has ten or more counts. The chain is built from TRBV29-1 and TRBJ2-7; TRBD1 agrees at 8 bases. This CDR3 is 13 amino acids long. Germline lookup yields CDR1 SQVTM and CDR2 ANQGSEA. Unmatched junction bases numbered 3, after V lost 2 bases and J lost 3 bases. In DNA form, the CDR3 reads TGCAGCGTTGAACGAGACAGGGGCTACGAGCAGTACTTC. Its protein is CSVERDRGYEQYF.

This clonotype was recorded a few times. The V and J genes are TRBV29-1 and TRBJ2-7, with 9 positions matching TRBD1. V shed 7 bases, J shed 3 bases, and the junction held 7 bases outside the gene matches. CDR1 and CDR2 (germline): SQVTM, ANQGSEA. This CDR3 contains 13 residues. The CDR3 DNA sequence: TGCAGCGCTCGGGACAGGGCCAACTACGAGCAGTACTTC. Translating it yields CSARDRANYEQYF.

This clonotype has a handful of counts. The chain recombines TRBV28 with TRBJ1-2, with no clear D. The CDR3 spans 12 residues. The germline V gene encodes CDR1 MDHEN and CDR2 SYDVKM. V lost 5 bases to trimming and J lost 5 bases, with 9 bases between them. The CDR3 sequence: CASSLAGYGYTF. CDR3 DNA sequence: TGTGCCAGCAGTCTTGCGGGGTATGGCTACACCTTC.

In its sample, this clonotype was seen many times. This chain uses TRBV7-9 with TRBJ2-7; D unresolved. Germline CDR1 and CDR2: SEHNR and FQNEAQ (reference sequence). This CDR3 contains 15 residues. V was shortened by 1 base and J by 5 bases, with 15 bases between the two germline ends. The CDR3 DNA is TGTGCCAGCAGCTTAGAACCCGGGCCCCGCCACGAGCAGTACTTC. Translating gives CASSLEPGPRHEQYF.

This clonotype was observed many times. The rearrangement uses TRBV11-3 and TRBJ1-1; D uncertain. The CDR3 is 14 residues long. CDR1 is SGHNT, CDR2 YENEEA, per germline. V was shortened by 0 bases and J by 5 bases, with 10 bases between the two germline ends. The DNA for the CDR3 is TGTGCCAGCAGCTTAGACCCGGGTACTACTGAAGCTTTCTTT. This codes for CASSLDPGTTEAFF.

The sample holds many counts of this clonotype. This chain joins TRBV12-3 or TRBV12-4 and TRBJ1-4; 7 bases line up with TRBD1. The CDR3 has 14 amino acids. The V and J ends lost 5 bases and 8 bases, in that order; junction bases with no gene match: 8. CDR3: CASSLRQGGEKLFF. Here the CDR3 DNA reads TGTGCCAGCAGTCTTCGACAGGGTGGAGAAAAACTGTTTTTT.

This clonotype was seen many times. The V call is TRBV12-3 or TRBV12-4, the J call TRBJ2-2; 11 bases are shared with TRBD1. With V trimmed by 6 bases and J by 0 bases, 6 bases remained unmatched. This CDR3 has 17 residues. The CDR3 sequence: CASSGDRGEANTGELFF. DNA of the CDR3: TGTGCCAGCAGCGGGGACAGGGGGGAAGCGAACACCGGGGAGCTGTTTTTT.

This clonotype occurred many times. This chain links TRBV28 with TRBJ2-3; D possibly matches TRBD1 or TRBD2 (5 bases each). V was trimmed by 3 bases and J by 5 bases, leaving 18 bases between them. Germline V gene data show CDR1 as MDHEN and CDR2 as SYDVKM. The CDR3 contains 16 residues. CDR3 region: CASSFLSRGEEDTQYF. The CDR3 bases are TGTGCCAGCAGTTTTCTTAGTAGGGGAGAGGAAGATACGCAGTATTTT. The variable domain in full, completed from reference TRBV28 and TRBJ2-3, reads DVKVTQSSRYLVKRTGEKVFLECVQDMDHENMFWYRQDPGLGLRLIYFSYDVKMKEKGDIPEGYSVSREKKERFSLILESASTNQTSMYLCASSFLSRGEEDTQYFGPGTRLTVL.

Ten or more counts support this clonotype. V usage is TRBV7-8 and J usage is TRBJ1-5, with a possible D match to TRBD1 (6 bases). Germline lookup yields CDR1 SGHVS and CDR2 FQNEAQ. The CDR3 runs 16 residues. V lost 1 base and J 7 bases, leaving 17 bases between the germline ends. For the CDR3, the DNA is TGTGCCAGCAGCTTAGGTCACAGGGCGGGAGGCCAGCCCCAGCATTTT. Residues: CASSLGHRAGGQPQHF.

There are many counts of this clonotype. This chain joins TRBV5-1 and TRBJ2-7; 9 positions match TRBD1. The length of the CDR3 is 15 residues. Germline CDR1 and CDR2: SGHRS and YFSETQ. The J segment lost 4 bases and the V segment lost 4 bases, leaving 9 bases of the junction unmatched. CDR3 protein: CASSRIQGAIYEQYF. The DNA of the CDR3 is TGCGCCAGCAGCCGAATACAGGGGGCCATATACGAGCAGTACTTC.

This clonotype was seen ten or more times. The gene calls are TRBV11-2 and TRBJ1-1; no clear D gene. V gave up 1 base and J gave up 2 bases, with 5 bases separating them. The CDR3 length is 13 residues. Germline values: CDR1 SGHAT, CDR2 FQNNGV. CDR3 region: CASSLGANTEAFF. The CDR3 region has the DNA TGTGCCAGCAGCTTAGGGGCTAACACTGAAGCTTTCTTT.

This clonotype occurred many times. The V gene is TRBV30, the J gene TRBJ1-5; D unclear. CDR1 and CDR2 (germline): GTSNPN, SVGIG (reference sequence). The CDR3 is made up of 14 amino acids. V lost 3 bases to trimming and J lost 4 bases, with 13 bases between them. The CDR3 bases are TGTGCCTGGAGCCAGGACGGCCTAAATCAGCCCCAGCATTTT. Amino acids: CAWSQDGLNQPQHF.

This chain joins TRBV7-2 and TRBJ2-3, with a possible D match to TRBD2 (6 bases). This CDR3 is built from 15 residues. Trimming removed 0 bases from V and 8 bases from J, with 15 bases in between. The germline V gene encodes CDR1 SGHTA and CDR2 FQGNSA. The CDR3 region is CASSLAREGAGTQYF. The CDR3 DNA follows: TGTGCCAGCAGCTTAGCGCGGGAAGGGGCTGGTACGCAGTATTTT.

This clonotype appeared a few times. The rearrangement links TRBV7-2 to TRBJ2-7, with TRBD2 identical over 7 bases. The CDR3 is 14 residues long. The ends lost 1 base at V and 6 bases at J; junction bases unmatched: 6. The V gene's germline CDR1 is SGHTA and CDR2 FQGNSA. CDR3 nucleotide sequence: TGTGCCAGCAGCTTAGGACGGGAGGAAGGCGAGCAGTACTTC. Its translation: CASSLGREEGEQYF.

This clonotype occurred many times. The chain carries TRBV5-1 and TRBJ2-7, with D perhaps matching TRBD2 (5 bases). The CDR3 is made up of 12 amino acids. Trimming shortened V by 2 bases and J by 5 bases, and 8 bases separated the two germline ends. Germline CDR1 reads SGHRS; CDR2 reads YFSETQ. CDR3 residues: CASSFDYHEQYF. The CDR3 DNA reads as TGCGCCAGCAGCTTTGACTACCACGAGCAGTACTTC. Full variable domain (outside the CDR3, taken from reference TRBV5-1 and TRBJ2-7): KAGVTQTPRYLIKTRGQQVTLSCSPISGHRSVSWYQQTPGQGLQFLFEYFSETQRNKGNFPGRFSGRQFSNSRSEMNVSTLELGDSALYLCASSFDYHEQYFGPGTRLTVT.

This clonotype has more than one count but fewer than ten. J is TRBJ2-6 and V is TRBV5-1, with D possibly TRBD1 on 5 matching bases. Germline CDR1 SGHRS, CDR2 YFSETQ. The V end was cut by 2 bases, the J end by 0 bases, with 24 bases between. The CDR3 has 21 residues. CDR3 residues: CASSFPDSVTLLSSGANVLTF. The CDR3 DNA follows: TGCGCCAGCAGCTTTCCCGACAGTGTCACTCTTCTGAGCTCTGGGGCCAACGTCCTGACTTTC.